Shown below are 28 T cell receptor beta chains from a single sample sequenced in a study of regulatory T cells in long-lasting Graves disease. Library construction for TCR beta used iRepertoire HTBI primers and Arm-PCR of CDR3 regions. MiXCR was run by TCRdb on the multiplex PCR reads, yielding one entry per CDR3 protein. The table lists hundreds of thousands of distinct CDR3 sequences, around 16% of them singletons. Time point given: newly diagnosed GD, antithyroid drugs for less than 3 months. Construction of the TCR library relied on RNA isolated from PBMCs. These data also formed part of another study, on T cells in Graves' hyperthyroidism and ophthalmopathy.

The sequences come from peripheral blood mononuclear cells (PBMCs), collected at new diagnosis, from a patient treated with antithyroid drugs. These receptors all come from a middle-aged woman with Graves disease.

Remarks on this clonotype: A read error is possible here, since a much larger clone lies one base away. V usage is TRBV11-2 and J usage is TRBJ1-1, with 7 bases fitting TRBD1. This CDR3 comprises 15 residues. Losses at the gene ends were 6 bases for V and 3 bases for J; bases not matched to a gene: 10. Germline assignment: CDR1 SGHAT and CDR2 FQNNGV. CDR3 sequence: CASRHNRGLDTEAFF. The CDR3 coding sequence is TGTGCCAGCAGGCATAACAGGGGCCTGGACACTGAAGCTTTCTTT.

This clonotype was seen at least ten times. The chain links TRBV2 to TRBJ2-1; perhaps TRBD2 as D (7 bases). Trimming pared 8 bases from V and 9 bases from J, leaving 26 bases between. CDR3 size: 16 residues. CDR1 SNHLY and CDR2 FYNNEI come from the germline V gene. CDR3 region: CASVPGGGGASLEQFF. The CDR3, as DNA: TGTGCCAGCGTACCCGGGGGAGGGGGGGCTTCGCTTGAGCAGTTCTTC.

In its sample, this clonotype was seen many times. The J gene is TRBJ1-6, the V gene TRBV12-3 or TRBV12-4, with D possibly being TRBD1 (5 bases). The length of the CDR3 is 13 residues. Trimming shortened V by 5 bases and J by 8 bases, and 10 bases separated the two germline ends. The CDR3 reads CASSIKGDSPLHF. The CDR3 nucleotides are TGTGCCAGCAGTATCAAAGGGGATTCACCCCTCCACTTT.

This clonotype was counted only a few times. V is TRBV6-1 and J is TRBJ1-6; D unresolved. The CDR3 length is 11 residues. Germline loops: CDR1 MNHNS, CDR2 SASEGT. V was pared by 7 bases and J by 10 bases, with 8 bases between. CDR3 sequence (DNA): TGTGCCAGCACAGTCGGATCACCCCTCCACTTT. Translation: CASTVGSPLHF.

The V gene is TRBV14, the J gene TRBJ2-1; 10 nucleotides agree with TRBD2. The CDR3 runs 13 residues. The V gene's germline CDR1 is SGHDN and CDR2 FVKESK. The V and J ends lost 8 bases and 7 bases, in that order; junction bases with no gene match: 5. The CDR3 sequence is CASSGLARNEQFF. As DNA, the CDR3 is TGTGCCAGCTCGGGACTAGCGCGGAATGAGCAGTTCTTC.

This clonotype was counted between two and nine times. The gene calls are TRBV18 and TRBJ2-7; D gene uncertain. CDR1 KGHSH and CDR2 LQKENI come from the germline V gene. Trimming stripped 5 bases from V and 3 bases from J, with 14 bases between. The CDR3 covers 14 residues. This CDR3 reads CASSRSQLDYEQYF. CDR3 nucleotides: TGTGCCAGCTCAAGGTCCCAGCTGGACTACGAGCAGTACTTC.

V and J are TRBV27 and TRBJ2-7; D uncertain. Germline CDR1 and CDR2: MNHEY and SMNVEV (reference sequence). The V gene lost 6 bases and the J gene lost 3 bases, with 15 bases spanning the gap. This CDR3 is built from 14 residues. DNA of the CDR3: TGTGCCAGCAGCCCTAATGGTGGGGTCTACGAGCAGTACTTC. Translating gives CASSPNGGVYEQYF.

This clonotype occurred a few times. The chain employs TRBV12-5 and TRBJ1-1; no clear D gene. Trimming took off 5 bases at V and 6 bases at J, with 13 bases between the two ends. The germline CDR1 and CDR2 sequences are LGHNT and FRNRAP. This CDR3 is 13 amino acids long. The CDR3 here is CASGTSHGAEAFF. In nucleotides, the CDR3 is TGTGCTAGTGGTACCTCTCATGGAGCTGAAGCTTTCTTT.

This clonotype was observed many times. The chain is built from TRBV5-1 and TRBJ2-1, with TRBD1 matching over 9 bases. V dropped 6 bases and J dropped 3; count of bases not matched to a gene: 4. CDR1 SGHRS and CDR2 YFSETQ come from the germline V gene. The CDR3 spans 14 residues. The CDR3, as DNA: TGCGCCAGCAAGTTGGGACAGGGCTACAATGAGCAGTTCTTC. As protein: CASKLGQGYNEQFF.

The chain carries TRBV30 and TRBJ1-2; possible D gene TRBD1, 5 bases. Germline CDR1 reads GTSNPN; CDR2 reads SVGIG (reference sequence). This CDR3 is built from 14 residues. The V end was cut by 7 bases, the J end by 4 bases, with 19 bases between. The CDR3 coding sequence is TGTGCCTCGCTCATGCCGGGACTCATCTATGGCTACACCTTC. Translation: CASLMPGLIYGYTF. Full variable domain (missing parts from reference TRBV30 and TRBJ1-2): SQTIHQWPATLVQPVGSPLSLECTVEGTSNPNLYWYRQAAGRGLQLLFYSVGIGQISSEVPQNLSASRPQDRQFILSSKKLLLSDSGFYLCASLMPGLIYGYTFGSGTRLTVV.

This clonotype was seen only a few times. CDR3: CSARGNVGRGGYNEQFF. Written as DNA, the CDR3 is TGCAGTGCTAGAGGGAATGTAGGGCGGGGGGGCTACAATGAGCAGTTCTTC. J is TRBJ2-1 and V is TRBV20-1; 9 bases are shared with TRBD2. The trim removed 1 base at V and 3 bases at J, leaving 10 bases unmatched. The CDR3 totals 17 residues. From germline, CDR1 is DFQATT and CDR2 SNEGSKA (reference sequence).

The V call is TRBV7-2, the J call TRBJ2-7, with a weak D call TRBD1 (8 bases). CDR3 length equals 16 residues. The V end lost 1 base, the J end lost 2 bases, and 15 bases lay between the germline ends. Germline CDR1 and CDR2: SGHTA and FQGNSA. Written as DNA, the CDR3 is TGTGCCAGCAGCTTAGAGCGGACAGGGAGGGCCTACGAGCAGTACTTC. Translating it yields CASSLERTGRAYEQYF.

This clonotype appeared a few times. The chain recombines TRBV5-1 with TRBJ1-6; 8 bases are a match to TRBD1. V trimming: 0 bases; J trimming: 4 bases; junction bases outside the gene matches: 0. The CDR3 has 15 residues. Germline V lookup: CDR1 SGHRS, CDR2 YFSETQ. The CDR3: CASSLGTGYNSPLHF. The DNA of the CDR3 is TGCGCCAGCAGCTTGGGGACAGGGTATAATTCACCCCTCCACTTT. The whole variable domain, filled in from reference TRBV5-1 and TRBJ1-6, reads KAGVTQTPRYLIKTRGQQVTLSCSPISGHRSVSWYQQTPGQGLQFLFEYFSETQRNKGNFPGRFSGRQFSNSRSEMNVSTLELGDSALYLCASSLGTGYNSPLHFGNGTRLTVT.

This clonotype has a count of ten or more. This sequence joins TRBV30 and TRBJ1-5; TRBD1 agrees at 7 bases. J gave up 7 bases and V 5 bases, and 8 bases lay outside the gene matches. This CDR3 comprises 13 residues. Germline loops: CDR1 GTSNPN, CDR2 SVGIG (reference sequence). DNA for the CDR3: TGTGCCTGGGGGCGAGGGGGCGAGCAGCCCCAGCATTTT. Translated, it gives CAWGRGGEQPQHF.

There are many counts of this clonotype. The chain is built from TRBV20-1 and TRBJ1-1; no firm D call. Germline V gene sequence: CDR1 DFQATT, CDR2 SNEGSKA (reference sequence). The CDR3 sequence is 11 residues long. Trimming cost V 2 bases and J 8 bases, with 9 bases left between them. The CDR3 region has the DNA TGCAGTGCTAGAACGACTGTGGAAGCTTTCTTT. It codes for CSARTTVEAFF.

The chain employs TRBV7-8 and TRBJ2-5, with 10 bases identical to TRBD2. This CDR3 comprises 15 residues. The germline V gene has CDR1 SGHVS and CDR2 FQNEAQ. With 5 bases clipped from V and 2 bases from J, the junction kept 5 bases outside the gene matches. CDR3 sequence: CASSAGLAAQETQYF. The CDR3 DNA sequence: TGTGCCAGCAGCGCCGGACTAGCGGCTCAAGAGACCCAGTACTTC.

This clonotype was seen repeatedly, ten times or more. V gene TRBV7-2 combines with J gene TRBJ1-3; no definite D call. Between the trimmed V and J ends, which lost 1 base and 6 bases, there was a span of 7 bases. CDR3 length: 13 amino acids. Germline V CDR1 and CDR2: SGHTA, FQGNSA. CDR3 bases: TGTGCCAGCAGCTTAGAACCCTTAAACACCATATATTTT. The encoded protein is CASSLEPLNTIYF. Based on the CDR3 plus reference TRBV7-2 and TRBJ1-3, the full variable domain is GAGVSQSPSNKVTEKGKDVELRCDPISGHTALYWYRQSLGQGLEFLIYFQGNSAPDKSGLPSDRFSAERTGGSVSTLTIQRTQQEDSAVYLCASSLEPLNTIYFGEGSWLTVV.

The rearrangement uses TRBV4-1 and TRBJ1-1; weak D call: TRBD1 (5 bases). Germline assignment: CDR1 MGHRA and CDR2 YSYEKL. The V and J ends lost 4 bases and 2 bases respectively, with 14 bases between them. The CDR3 consists of 15 residues. CDR3 protein: CASSRTTWTNTEAFF. The CDR3 bases are TGCGCCAGCAGCCGCACAACCTGGACAAACACTGAAGCTTTCTTT.

The J gene is TRBJ2-7, the V gene TRBV5-5, with D possibly being TRBD1 (6 bases). CDR1 and CDR2 (germline): SGHKS, YYEKEE (reference sequence). CDR3 size: 15 residues. The V end was cut by 4 bases, the J end by 0 bases, with 14 bases between. The CDR3 DNA is TGTGCCAGCAGCCTCCGTGACAGGAACTCCTACGAGCAGTACTTC. Residues: CASSLRDRNSYEQYF.

This clonotype was seen only a few times. This chain links TRBV19 with TRBJ2-5; 9 nucleotides agree with TRBD2. The trim removed 8 bases at V and 5 bases at J, leaving 9 bases unmatched. Germline CDR1 and CDR2: LNHDA and SQIVND (reference sequence). CDR3 length: 14 amino acids. The CDR3 DNA sequence: TGTGCCAGTGGGCTAGCGGGGATATCTGAGACCCAGTACTTC. Translating gives CASGLAGISETQYF.

The sample holds many counts of this clonotype. The gene calls are TRBV19 and TRBJ2-3; 9 nucleotides line up with TRBD2. From germline, CDR1 is LNHDA and CDR2 SQIVND (reference sequence). V lost 3 bases and J lost 6; bases outside the gene matches: 10. The CDR3 is made up of 16 amino acids. CDR3 in amino acids: CASSMAAGGRLDTQYF. CDR3 nucleotides: TGTGCCAGTAGTATGGCAGCGGGGGGAAGGTTGGATACGCAGTATTTT.

In its sample, this clonotype was seen many times. The rearrangement joins TRBV6-1 to TRBJ2-5, with a possible D match to TRBD1 (6 bases). With 6 bases removed from V and 1 base from J, the gap between germline ends came to 15 bases. Germline CDR1 and CDR2: MNHNS and SASEGT. CDR3 length equals 15 residues. CDR3 sequence (DNA): TGTGCCAGCAGCGCAGACAGGTCCTCCCAAGAGACCCAGTACTTC. Translated: CASSADRSSQETQYF.

This clonotype was counted between two and nine times. One end of the junction is discordant with germline, which a read error may explain. The genes are TRBV6-2 or TRBV6-3 and TRBJ2-3, with D maybe TRBD2 (6 bases). Germline V lookup: CDR1 MNHEY, CDR2 SVGEGT. The length of the CDR3 is 16 residues. CDR3 sequence reads: CASSYSPEGSTDTQCF. CDR3 coding DNA: TGTGCCAGCAGTTACTCGCCGGAGGGGTCCACAGATACGCAGTGTTTT.

V usage is TRBV18 and J usage is TRBJ1-5; maybe TRBD1 (6 bases). CDR3 length: 14 residues. CDR1 and CDR2 from the germline V gene are KGHSH and LQKENI. The V and J ends lost 3 bases and 7 bases respectively, with 13 bases between them. The CDR3 loop reads CASSPGQYEQPQHF. CDR3 in DNA: TGTGCCAGCTCACCTGGACAGTATGAACAGCCCCAGCATTTT.

This clonotype was seen a few times. This may arise from a read error, as a much more abundant clone is one base away. J is TRBJ2-2 and V is TRBV6-1, with 8 positions matching TRBD1. J lost 4 bases, V lost 6 bases, and 7 bases had no gene match. The CDR3 has 15 amino acids. Germline assignment: CDR1 MNHNS and CDR2 SASEGT. Here the CDR3 reads CASSPRTGITGELFF. The DNA for the CDR3 is TGTGCCAGCAGCCCCCGGACAGGGATCACCGGGGAGCTGTTTTTT.

The chain combines TRBV6-1 with TRBJ2-1; 14 positions agree with TRBD2. Germline CDR1 and CDR2: MNHNS and SASEGT. This CDR3 contains 13 residues. V trimming: 6 bases; J trimming: 12 bases; junction bases outside the gene matches: 4. DNA of the CDR3: TGTGCCAGCAGCGGACTAGCGGGGGGATTGCAGTTCTTC. Translated: CASSGLAGGLQFF.

This clonotype has only a few counts. The chain recombines TRBV3-1 with TRBJ2-2; maybe TRBD2 (5 bases). The germline gives CDR1 LGHDT, CDR2 YNNKEL (reference sequence). Trimming stripped 6 bases from V and 0 bases from J, with 11 bases between. This CDR3 has 15 residues. In nucleotides, the CDR3 is TGTGCCAGCAGAGCTAGCTGGGCGAACACCGGGGAGCTGTTTTTT. This translates into CASRASWANTGELFF.

This rearrangement joins TRBV28 to TRBJ2-4; TRBD1 or TRBD2 may be the D gene (5 bases each). CDR1 MDHEN and CDR2 SYDVKM come from the germline V gene. The CDR3 has 13 residues. The ends were cut back, 8 bases at V and 6 bases at J, with 14 bases in the middle. The DNA for the CDR3 is TGTGCCAGCGGGGCCGGGACGGGAAACATTCAGTACTTC. Protein: CASGAGTGNIQYF.